The next 18 T cell receptor beta chains were all read from a single sample in a study of T-cell reconstitution after alpha-beta-depleted transplantation in children. The authors prepared the TCRbeta library with unique molecular identifiers. A single record per CDR3 protein comes from TCRdb applying MiXCR to the PCR reads. Of hundreds of thousands of distinct CDR3 sequences in the sample, over 10% were seen once. The sample here was PBMCs, mostly from graft donor cells, taken 360 days after TCRalphabeta/CD19-depleted stem cell transplant. The receptor source for this set is a male patient between 10 and 17 years old who had a stem cell transplant for acute myeloid leukemia, so the T cells may come from the graft donor.

There are a few counts of this clonotype. The chain uses TRBV20-1 and TRBJ2-4; 14 positions match TRBD2. CDR1 is DFQATT, CDR2 SNEGSKA, per germline (reference sequence). Unmatched junction bases numbered 6, after V lost 2 bases and J lost 0 bases. The CDR3 has 18 residues. Here the CDR3 reads CSARRGLAGGLAKNIQYF. The CDR3 region has the DNA TGCAGTGCTAGACGCGGACTAGCGGGGGGTCTAGCCAAAAACATTCAGTACTTC.

This chain connects TRBV14 to TRBJ1-4; D not certain. The CDR3 is made up of 17 amino acids. V gave up 1 base and J gave up 0 bases, with 12 bases separating them. From germline, CDR1 is SGHDN and CDR2 FVKESK. CDR3 DNA sequence: TGTGCCAGCAGCCAAGGGTGGCAGTTAGCAACTAATGAAAAACTGTTTTTT. Amino acid sequence: CASSQGWQLATNEKLFF.

There are a few counts of this clonotype. V usage is TRBV28 and J usage is TRBJ2-7; 9 bases are shared with TRBD1. CDR3 length: 15 amino acids. V was pared by 1 base and J by 3 bases, with 4 bases of the junction left unmatched. Germline lookup yields CDR1 MDHEN and CDR2 SYDVKM. The CDR3 coding sequence is TGTGCCAGCAGTTTATCTGGGACAGGGTTCTACGAGCAGTACTTC. Its protein product is CASSLSGTGFYEQYF.

This clonotype was seen a handful of times. The V and J genes are TRBV6-2 or TRBV6-3 and TRBJ1-5; TRBD1 matches 7 bases. This CDR3 has 18 residues. Germline V lookup: CDR1 MNHEY, CDR2 SVGEGT. Trimming took 4 bases from V and 1 from J; bases not matched to a gene: 13. In nucleotides, the CDR3 is TGTGCCAGCAGTTTAGCTCCGACAGGGACAACGAGCAATCAGCCCCAGCATTTT. It codes for CASSLAPTGTTSNQPQHF.

This clonotype was recorded a few times. The rearrangement links TRBV9 to TRBJ2-7; tentative D call: TRBD1 (6 bases). The CDR3 has 15 residues. The ends were cut back, 4 bases at V and 3 bases at J, with 17 bases in the middle. Looked up from germline, CDR1 is SGDLS and CDR2 is YYNGEE. The CDR3 protein is CASSPGAGSFYEQYF. CDR3 coding DNA: TGTGCCAGCAGCCCAGGGGCGGGCAGTTTCTACGAGCAGTACTTC. The full variable domain, in which reference TRBV9 and TRBJ2-7 provide the parts outside the CDR3, is DSGVTQTPKHLITATGQRVTLRCSPRSGDLSVYWYQQSLDQGLQFLIQYYNGEERAKGNILERFSAQQFPDLHSELNLSSLELGDSALYFCASSPGAGSFYEQYFGPGTRLTVT.

This clonotype was counted ten times or more. This chain links TRBV11-2 with TRBJ2-1; the match to TRBD1 covers 7 bases. Germline CDR1 SGHAT, CDR2 FQNNGV. The CDR3 consists of 15 residues. V gave up 5 bases and J gave up 2 bases; unmatched junction bases: 6. The CDR3: CASSHRGSPYNEQFF. CDR3 coding DNA: TGTGCCAGCAGCCACAGGGGCTCTCCCTACAATGAGCAGTTCTTC.

The chain carries TRBV7-8 and TRBJ2-7; D might be TRBD1 (5 bases). Germline CDR1 is SGHVS and CDR2 is FQNEAQ. Trimming stripped 1 base from V and 3 bases from J, with 10 bases between. This CDR3 is 14 amino acids long. The CDR3 DNA reads as TGTGCCAGCAGCTTAGGACAGAGCATCTACGAGCAGTACTTC. This gives the protein CASSLGQSIYEQYF.

This clonotype was seen more than once but under ten times. The rearrangement joins TRBV10-3 to TRBJ1-1; D remains unclear. Trimming shortened V by 2 bases and J by 2 bases, and 6 bases separated the two germline ends. The CDR3 consists of 13 residues. Germline CDR1 is ENHRY and CDR2 is SYGVKD. CDR3 DNA sequence: TGTGCCATCAGTGAGATATCTAACACTGAAGCTTTCTTT. As protein: CAISEISNTEAFF.

This clonotype appeared a few times. The chain is built from TRBV7-2 and TRBJ2-3; TRBD1 matches 7 bases. The CDR3 spans 17 residues. V gave up 2 bases and J gave up 2 bases; unmatched junction bases: 10. CDR1 and CDR2 from the germline V gene are SGHTA and FQGNSA. The CDR3 sequence: CASSLTSWDSDTDTQYF. In nucleotides, the CDR3 is TGTGCCAGCAGCTTAACCTCCTGGGACAGTGACACAGATACGCAGTATTTT.

This clonotype was observed many times. This chain connects TRBV12-5 to TRBJ2-2; D may be TRBD2 (6 bases). The CDR3 is made up of 14 amino acids. From germline, CDR1 is LGHNT and CDR2 FRNRAP. V was clipped by 7 bases and J by 1 base, with 10 bases between them. In nucleotides, the CDR3 is TGTGCTAGTGCCCCGGGGGTGAACACCGGGGAGCTGTTTTTT. Protein: CASAPGVNTGELFF. The full variable domain, in which reference TRBV12-5 and TRBJ2-2 provide the parts outside the CDR3, is DARVTQTPRHKVTEMGQEVTMRCQPILGHNTVFWYRQTMMQGLELLAYFRNRAPLDDSGMPKDRFSAEMPDATLATLKIQPSEPRDSAVYFCASAPGVNTGELFFGEGSRLTVL.

This clonotype was counted between two and nine times. This chain connects TRBV7-9 to TRBJ2-7, with 7 bases aligning to TRBD2. The CDR3 is made up of 14 amino acids. Germline CDR1 and CDR2: SEHNR and FQNEAQ (reference sequence). V dropped 5 bases and J dropped 7; count of bases not matched to a gene: 11. CDR3 protein: CASSPPGLEEEQYF. For the CDR3, the DNA is TGTGCCAGCAGCCCACCCGGACTAGAAGAAGAGCAGTACTTC.

In its sample, this clonotype was seen a few times. The chain employs TRBV11-3 and TRBJ2-1, with D hard to call. In germline, CDR1 is SGHNT, CDR2 YENEEA. This CDR3 contains 14 residues. V was clipped by 0 bases and J by 9 bases, with 12 bases between them. CDR3 region: CASSLDLGSAEQFF. The DNA of the CDR3 is TGTGCCAGCAGCTTAGATCTCGGGTCGGCTGAGCAGTTCTTC.

This clonotype has just a few counts. This chain joins TRBV7-2 and TRBJ2-7; 7 nucleotides line up with TRBD2. After removal of 5 bases from V and 3 bases from J, the junction contained 10 bases not matched to a gene. Per germline, CDR1 SGHTA and CDR2 FQGNSA. The CDR3 is 15 amino acids. CDR3 in amino acids: CASSPSRGRYYEQYF. In DNA, the CDR3 is TGTGCCAGCAGCCCTTCGCGCGGGAGATACTACGAGCAGTACTTC.

This clonotype was detected ten times or more. This rearrangement joins TRBV10-3 to TRBJ1-3; D may be TRBD1 (5 bases). This CDR3 region has 17 residues. V dropped 0 bases and J dropped 0 bases, with 12 bases sitting between them. Germline V lookup: CDR1 ENHRY, CDR2 SYGVKD. The CDR3 bases are TGTGCCATCAGTGAGTCTCGACAGCCGAGCTCTGGAAACACCATATATTTT. Its protein is CAISESRQPSSGNTIYF.

The chain combines TRBV28 with TRBJ1-1; D might be TRBD1 (5 bases). The V gene lost 6 bases and the J gene lost 4 bases, with 12 bases spanning the gap. This CDR3 has 13 amino acids. Germline-derived CDR1 and CDR2 are MDHEN and SYDVKM. The CDR3 here is CASRNQGSTEAFF. CDR3 DNA: TGTGCCAGCAGAAACCAGGGTTCCACTGAAGCTTTCTTT.

The rearrangement uses TRBV28 and TRBJ2-1; 10 nucleotides agree with TRBD1. The CDR3 length is 16 residues. The V and J ends lost 5 bases and 1 base, in that order; junction bases with no gene match: 5. Germline V CDR1 and CDR2: MDHEN, SYDVKM. Written as DNA, the CDR3 is TGTGCCAGCAGTCCCCGGGGACAGGGGTCCTACAATGAGCAGTTCTTC. This translates into CASSPRGQGSYNEQFF. Complete variable domain (other parts from reference TRBV28 and TRBJ2-1): DVKVTQSSRYLVKRTGEKVFLECVQDMDHENMFWYRQDPGLGLRLIYFSYDVKMKEKGDIPEGYSVSREKKERFSLILESASTNQTSMYLCASSPRGQGSYNEQFFGPGTRLTVL.

This clonotype has a handful of counts. The chain links TRBV28 to TRBJ1-2, with TRBD1 matching 8 bases. V shed 5 bases and J 0 bases; nucleotides not matched to a gene: 5. Germline V lookup: CDR1 MDHEN, CDR2 SYDVKM. The CDR3 has 15 amino acids. The CDR3 nucleotides read TGTGCCAGCAGTAGGGGGACAGGAGCTAACTATGGCTACACCTTC. Translating it yields CASSRGTGANYGYTF.

This clonotype was seen only a few times. The chain combines TRBV20-1 with TRBJ2-7, with TRBD1 matching 7 bases. The CDR3 totals 15 residues. V gave up 0 bases and J gave up 2 bases; unmatched junction bases: 7. Germline lookup yields CDR1 DFQATT and CDR2 SNEGSKA (reference sequence). CDR3 nucleotides: TGCAGTGCTAGAGATTTAGGGGGCGCTGCCTACGAGCAGTACTTC. Translating gives CSARDLGGAAYEQYF.